This TCR beta chain was documented in a study of tumor-infiltrating lymphocytes in primary liver carcinoma. Notes on the study in general: Among top clones, only about 7-24% appeared in all five tumor regions.

This clonotype has a count of ten or more. Its specificity is unknown. The study co-extracted DNA and RNA from around 20-30 mg of unsorted bulk tissue. Patients underwent surgical resection for primary liver carcinoma. Collection of samples drew on five separate regions of each tumor. Using a constant-region primer together with ProtoScript II reverse transcriptase, TCR beta cDNA was made from 500 ng of total RNA. Construction of TCR beta libraries relied on three successive nested multiplex PCR rounds employing slightly modified ARM-PCR. It was with TRBV1-TRBV30 forward primers and a C-beta reverse primer that the first two PCR rounds were run, at about 10 cycles each. In TCRdb, the multiplex PCR reads were re-called with MiXCR into one record per CDR3 protein. The repertoire includes approximately 92,000 distinct CDR3 sequences, over 55% of them detected once, and around 9.1% sits in the top ten.

The CDR3 extends over 16 amino acids. Germline CDR1 reads SGHDT; CDR2 reads YYEEEE. The V gene lost 4 bases and the J gene lost 2 bases, with 15 bases spanning the gap. Sequencing was performed on liver tumor tissue from sampling region 5. Subset noted: tumor region T5, tumor centre. This receptor was identified in a woman in her sixties or seventies with primary liver carcinoma and hepatitis B virus infection. The V call is TRBV5-6, the J call TRBJ2-2; weak D call: TRBD1 (6 bases). The CDR3 DNA reads as TGTGCCAGCAGCACAATATTACAGGGAAACACCGGGGAGCTGTTTTTT. Amino acid sequence: CASSTILQGNTGELFF.